This T cell receptor (beta chain) is from a study of monozygotic twins with inflammatory bowel disease. Using the 5' RACE reads, TCRdb records one entry per CDR3 protein without DNA. This sample's table reports a few hundred thousand distinct CDR3 sequences. CDR1 is LNHNV, CDR2 YYDKDF, per germline (reference sequence). CDR3 length: 15 residues. The rearrangement uses TRBV15 and TRBJ2-7; absent DNA, TCRdb's TRBD1 call cannot be checked. The sequencing input was blood. The receptor comes from a human donor with ulcerative colitis or Crohn's disease, or a healthy co-twin of an affected twin (not recorded which). This CDR3 is CATSRDPGQGYEQYF.